Following are 26 T cell receptor beta chains from one sample sequenced in a study of cytomegalovirus exposure and HLA in healthy donors. PCR primers comprised 60 Vbeta and 13 Jbeta primers. Some clones are missing from TCRdb's copy, which holds only in-frame ones; the method was immunoSEQ multiplex PCR. The sample holds roughly 120,000 clones, over 70% seen once. Sequencing was done on a sample of PBMCs. These receptors came from a woman in her 50s in good health and CMV-seropositive.

A word on this clone: The conserved phenylalanine or tryptophan is not found at the CDR3 terminus, so this likely reflects a read error. The chain uses TRBV10-3 and TRBJ2-4; 8 bases fit TRBD1. The CDR3 contains 16 residues. Trimming removed 0 bases from V and 7 bases from J; junction bases left unmatched: 8. Germline values: CDR1 ENHRY, CDR2 SYGVKD. The CDR3 sequence: CAISESIGQGANIQYV. The CDR3 DNA follows: TGTGCCATCAGTGAGTCGATCGGGCAGGGGGCGAACATTCAGTACGTC.

V is TRBV11-2 and J is TRBJ2-7; a possible D gene is TRBD2 (5 bases). Deletions cut 1 base from V and 2 bases from J, with 6 bases between. Germline-derived CDR1 and CDR2 are SGHAT and FQNNGV. The CDR3 loop spans 13 amino acids. CDR3 sequence: CASSLVLAYEQYF. In nucleotides, the CDR3 is TGTGCCAGCAGCTTAGTACTAGCCTACGAGCAGTACTTC.

This clone was seen a handful of times. J is TRBJ2-1 and V is TRBV11-2, with D possibly TRBD2 on 6 matching bases. Germline CDR1 is SGHAT and CDR2 is FQNNGV. V was shortened by 4 bases and J by 3 bases, with 13 bases between the two germline ends. This CDR3 has 15 amino acids. The CDR3 reads CASSSRDSIYNEQFF. CDR3 DNA sequence: TGTGCCAGCAGCTCTCGGGACTCCATCTACAATGAGCAGTTCTTC.

The chain combines TRBV6-6 with TRBJ1-2; TRBD1 is a possible D gene (5 bases). The V gene lost 4 bases and the J gene lost 7 bases, with 10 bases spanning the gap. In germline, CDR1 is MNHNY, CDR2 SVGAGI (reference sequence). This CDR3 has 12 amino acids. The CDR3 here is CASSLSRGGYTF. CDR3 in DNA: TGTGCCAGCAGTTTATCAAGGGGTGGCTACACCTTC.

This sequence joins TRBV6-5 and TRBJ2-7; TRBD1 aligns across 10 bases. V shed 0 bases and J 5 bases; nucleotides not matched to a gene: 4. The CDR3 length is 15 residues. Germline V gene sequence: CDR1 MNHEY, CDR2 SVGAGI. The CDR3 DNA reads TGTGCCAGCAGTTACTCCGGGACAGGGGTGCACGAGCAGTACTTC. It specifies CASSYSGTGVHEQYF.

The CDR3 coding sequence is TGCGCCAGCAGCCAAGTGGACAGCGAAGCCTATGGCTACACCTTC. It translates to CASSQVDSEAYGYTF. The chain links TRBV4-1 to TRBJ1-2; possible D gene TRBD1, 6 bases. Trimming took off 1 base at V and 4 bases at J, with 13 bases between the two ends. Germline V lookup: CDR1 MGHRA, CDR2 YSYEKL. The CDR3 loop spans 15 amino acids.

V usage is TRBV7-9 and J usage is TRBJ2-3; TRBD2 matches at 8 bases. The CDR3 spans 15 residues. J lost 6 bases, V lost 7 bases, and 12 bases had no gene match. Germline lookup yields CDR1 SEHNR and CDR2 FQNEAQ (reference sequence). In nucleotides, the CDR3 is TGTGCCAGCAACCCGGGGGGGGGTGTTCTGGATACGCAGTATTTT. It translates to CASNPGGGVLDTQYF.

The genes are TRBV30 and TRBJ1-3; 7 nucleotides line up with TRBD1. This CDR3 has 18 residues. Germline lookup yields CDR1 GTSNPN and CDR2 SVGIG (reference sequence). The J segment lost 0 bases and the V segment lost 3 bases, leaving 14 bases of the junction unmatched. The CDR3 DNA is TGTGCCTGGAGGGGACCGGGACAGAAGTCTCTCTCTGGAAACACCATATATTTT. Translation gives CAWRGPGQKSLSGNTIYF.

The rearrangement uses TRBV5-1 and TRBJ2-2; D is possibly TRBD2 (6 bases). V was shortened by 4 bases and J by 1 base, with 14 bases between the two germline ends. Germline lookup yields CDR1 SGHRS and CDR2 YFSETQ. This CDR3 contains 16 residues. The CDR3 is CASSLRDSMNTGELFF. DNA for the CDR3: TGCGCCAGCAGCCTCCGGGACTCAATGAACACCGGGGAGCTGTTTTTT.

The chain uses TRBV2 and TRBJ1-2, with D hard to call. This CDR3 comprises 14 residues. The germline V and J ends were trimmed by 4 bases and 4 bases, with 13 bases remaining between them. The V gene's germline CDR1 is SNHLY and CDR2 FYNNEI. This CDR3 reads CASSGERLGYGYTF. CDR3 nucleotide sequence: TGTGCCAGCAGTGGAGAGAGACTTGGCTATGGCTACACCTTC. Full variable domain (missing parts from reference TRBV2 and TRBJ1-2): EPEVTQTPSHQVTQMGQEVILRCVPISNHLYFYWYRQILGQKVEFLVSFYNNEISEKSEIFDDQFSVERPDGSNFTLKIRSTKLEDSAMYFCASSGERLGYGYTFGSGTRLTVV.

V usage is TRBV11-2 and J usage is TRBJ2-7, with 11 bases fitting TRBD2. The V and J ends lost 2 bases and 4 bases, in that order; junction bases with no gene match: 1. The CDR3 is 14 amino acids. The V gene's germline CDR1 is SGHAT and CDR2 FQNNGV. In DNA, the CDR3 is TGTGCCAGCAGCTTACTAGCGGGGGGTTACGAGCAGTACTTC. Translated: CASSLLAGGYEQYF.

V gene TRBV6-5 combines with J gene TRBJ1-6; D is perhaps TRBD1 (6 bases). The CDR3 is made up of 14 amino acids. CDR1 and CDR2 from the germline V gene are MNHEY and SVGAGI. The ends were cut back, 6 bases at V and 0 bases at J, with 6 bases in the middle. CDR3 protein: CASRGGSYNSPLHF. The CDR3 DNA reads TGTGCCAGCAGAGGGGGCTCCTATAATTCACCCCTCCACTTT.

The chain employs TRBV7-2 and TRBJ2-7; 12 nucleotides agree with TRBD2. This CDR3 has 16 amino acids. Trimming took 4 bases from V and 0 from J; bases not matched to a gene: 4. The germline V gene has CDR1 SGHTA and CDR2 FQGNSA. Here the CDR3 reads CASSSRLAGVSYEQYF. The DNA for the CDR3 is TGTGCCAGCAGCTCACGACTAGCGGGGGTCTCCTACGAGCAGTACTTC.

The chain employs TRBV25-1 and TRBJ2-7; 7 positions match TRBD1. This CDR3 has 14 residues. Germline CDR1 reads MGHDK; CDR2 reads SYGVNS. Trimming removed 6 bases from V and 2 bases from J; junction bases left unmatched: 7. The CDR3 DNA reads as TGTGCCAGCAGCGGGGACAGCGGCACCTACGAGCAGTACTTC. Residues: CASSGDSGTYEQYF.

The chain carries TRBV2 and TRBJ2-7; the match to TRBD1 covers 8 bases. This CDR3 is 13 amino acids long. Per germline, CDR1 SNHLY and CDR2 FYNNEI. With V trimmed by 6 bases and J by 3 bases, 4 bases remained unmatched. The CDR3 DNA follows: TGTGCCAGCAGCCCCGGGACAGGCTACGAGCAGTACTTC. Its translation: CASSPGTGYEQYF.

The J gene is TRBJ1-5, the V gene TRBV28; D is possibly TRBD1 (5 bases). The CDR3 has 15 amino acids. Trimming stripped 1 base from V and 0 bases from J, with 7 bases between. Germline loops: CDR1 MDHEN, CDR2 SYDVKM. Here the CDR3 DNA reads TGTGCCAGCAGTTTATTCAGGGATAGCAATCAGCCCCAGCATTTT. Translation: CASSLFRDSNQPQHF.

The J gene is TRBJ1-1, the V gene TRBV18; perhaps TRBD1 as D (5 bases). The V end was cut by 2 bases, the J end by 1 base, with 8 bases between. The CDR3 totals 14 residues. The germline V gene encodes CDR1 KGHSH and CDR2 LQKENI. This CDR3 reads CASSPSQGNTEAFF. Here the CDR3 DNA reads TGTGCCAGCTCACCATCGCAGGGGAACACTGAAGCTTTCTTT.

This chain joins TRBV28 and TRBJ2-2, with unresolved D. V was cut by 2 bases and J by 5 bases, with 6 bases left in between. This CDR3 is built from 13 residues. Per germline, CDR1 MDHEN and CDR2 SYDVKM. CDR3 sequence (DNA): TGTGCCAGCAGTTTAATCGGGACCGGGGAGCTGTTTTTT. Amino acid sequence: CASSLIGTGELFF. Combining the CDR3 with reference TRBV28 and TRBJ2-2 gives the whole variable domain DVKVTQSSRYLVKRTGEKVFLECVQDMDHENMFWYRQDPGLGLRLIYFSYDVKMKEKGDIPEGYSVSREKKERFSLILESASTNQTSMYLCASSLIGTGELFFGEGSRLTVL.

The J gene is TRBJ2-7, the V gene TRBV5-6; tentative D call: TRBD2 (6 bases). The CDR3 length is 14 residues. Germline CDR1 SGHDT, CDR2 YYEEEE. Trimming left V 0 bases short and J 3 bases short, with 10 bases between. CDR3 DNA: TGTGCCAGCAGCTTGGGACTGGACTACTACGAGCAGTACTTC. Its translation: CASSLGLDYYEQYF.

This chain links TRBV6-5 with TRBJ1-6; D uncertain. V was pared by 6 bases and J by 7 bases, with 13 bases between. The CDR3 loop spans 14 amino acids. The germline gives CDR1 MNHEY, CDR2 SVGAGI. This chain's CDR3 is CASSRVGSNSPLHF. The CDR3 coding sequence is TGTGCCAGCAGCCGAGTCGGTTCCAATTCACCCCTCCACTTT.

The chain links TRBV2 to TRBJ1-5; D unclear. The germline V and J ends were trimmed by 5 bases and 1 base, with 12 bases remaining between them. The germline V gene has CDR1 SNHLY and CDR2 FYNNEI. This CDR3 has 15 residues. This CDR3 reads CASSTDIPSNQPQHF. Here the CDR3 DNA reads TGTGCCAGCAGTACAGATATCCCGAGCAATCAGCCCCAGCATTTT.

The genes are TRBV7-6 and TRBJ2-1; 12 bases are a match to TRBD2. Germline CDR1 reads SGHVS; CDR2 reads FNYEAQ. The CDR3 spans 16 residues. V lost 5 bases and J lost 8; bases outside the gene matches: 10. The CDR3 sequence is CASSRLAGATGDEQFF. CDR3 in DNA: TGTGCCAGCAGCCGACTAGCGGGAGCCACAGGCGATGAGCAGTTCTTC.

This chain connects TRBV4-1 to TRBJ2-1, with a weak D call TRBD2 (5 bases). The V gene's germline CDR1 is MGHRA and CDR2 YSYEKL. The CDR3 loop spans 15 amino acids. V was cut by 0 bases and J by 9 bases, with 15 bases left in between. The CDR3 coding sequence is TGCGCCAGCAGCCAAGACAGGCTAGCCCTGGGTGAGCAGTTCTTC. Translated, it gives CASSQDRLALGEQFF.

This chain links TRBV7-8 with TRBJ2-7, with a weak D call TRBD1 (6 bases). CDR1 is SGHVS and CDR2 is FQNEAQ in the germline V gene. The CDR3 is made up of 15 amino acids. V shed 5 bases and J shed 0 bases, with 14 bases lying between them. CDR3 sequence: CASSQSWDNSYEQYF. CDR3 DNA sequence: TGTGCCAGCAGCCAAAGCTGGGACAACTCCTACGAGCAGTACTTC.

The chain has TRBV5-1 and TRBJ1-4; no clear D gene. Germline values: CDR1 SGHRS, CDR2 YFSETQ. V was pared by 0 bases and J by 8 bases, with 17 bases between. This CDR3 has 16 amino acids. The CDR3 region is CASSLVAGFSSEKLFF. CDR3 coding DNA: TGCGCCAGCAGCTTGGTGGCGGGGTTTTCTAGCGAAAAACTGTTTTTT.

The gene calls are TRBV19 and TRBJ1-5; 8 nucleotides match TRBD1. V shed 7 bases and J 2 bases; nucleotides not matched to a gene: 7. The CDR3 runs 15 residues. Germline lookup yields CDR1 LNHDA and CDR2 SQIVND (reference sequence). Written as DNA, the CDR3 is TGTGCCAGTAACAAGGGACAGGCGGGCAATCAGCCCCAGCATTTT. As protein: CASNKGQAGNQPQHF.